One T cell receptor (beta chain) is described in this entry. What it binds is unknown. The CDR3 loop spans 15 amino acids. V lost 3 bases, J lost 8 bases, and 12 bases stayed unmatched. Germline CDR1 is SGHRS and CDR2 is YFSETQ. These data come from a study of Ad26.COV2.S vaccination and SARS-CoV-2 variants. Study findings and constraints: There was reportedly substantial breadth in spike-specific CD8+ and CD4+ T cell responses after vaccination. Using TCR breadth and depth analyses may have led to underestimated total T cell responses. Those who received vaccine or placebo ended up with similar non-spike TCR breadth.

The table came from immunoSEQ multiplex PCR; TCRdb's copy has only in-frame clones and leaves some out. The sample includes some 350,000 clones, 90% to 95% seen only once; the top ten take 3.9%. The sequencing used peripheral blood, collected after recovery from COVID-19. The chain is built from TRBV5-1 and TRBJ1-2; 8 bases line up with TRBD1. The origin of this receptor is a human donor who had recovered from COVID-19. The DNA for the CDR3 is TGCGCCAGCAGCTATTTAGAGGCAGGGGGCGAGGGCTACACCTTC. It encodes CASSYLEAGGEGYTF.